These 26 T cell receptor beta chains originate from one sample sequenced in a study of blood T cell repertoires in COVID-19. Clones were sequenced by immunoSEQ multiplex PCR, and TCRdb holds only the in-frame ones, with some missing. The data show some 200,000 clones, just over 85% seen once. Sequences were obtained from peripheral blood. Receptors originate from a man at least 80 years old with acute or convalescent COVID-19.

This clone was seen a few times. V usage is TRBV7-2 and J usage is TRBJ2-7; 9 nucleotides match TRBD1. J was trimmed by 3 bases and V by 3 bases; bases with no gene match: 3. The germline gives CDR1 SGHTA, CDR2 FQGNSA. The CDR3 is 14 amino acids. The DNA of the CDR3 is TGTGCCAGCAGCTTCAGACAGGGGGGCTACGAGCAGTACTTC. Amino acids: CASSFRQGGYEQYF.

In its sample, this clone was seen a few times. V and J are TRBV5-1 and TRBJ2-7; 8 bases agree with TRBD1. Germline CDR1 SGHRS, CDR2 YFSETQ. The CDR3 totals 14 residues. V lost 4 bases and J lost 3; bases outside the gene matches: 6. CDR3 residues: CASSMGQVLYEQYF. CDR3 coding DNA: TGCGCCAGCAGCATGGGACAGGTACTCTACGAGCAGTACTTC.

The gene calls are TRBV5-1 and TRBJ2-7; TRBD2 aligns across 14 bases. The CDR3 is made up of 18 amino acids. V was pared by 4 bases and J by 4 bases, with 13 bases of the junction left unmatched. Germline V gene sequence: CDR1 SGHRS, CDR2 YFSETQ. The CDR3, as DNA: TGCGCCAGCAGCCCCCGAGCCGGGACTAGCGGGAGTGTATACGAGCAGTACTTC. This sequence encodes CASSPRAGTSGSVYEQYF.

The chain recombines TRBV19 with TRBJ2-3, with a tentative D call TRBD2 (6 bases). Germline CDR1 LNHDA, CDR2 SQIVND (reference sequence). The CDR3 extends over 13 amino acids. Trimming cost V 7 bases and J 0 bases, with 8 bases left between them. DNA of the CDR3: TGTGCCAGTATGGCGGGAAGCACAGATACGCAGTATTTT. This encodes CASMAGSTDTQYF.

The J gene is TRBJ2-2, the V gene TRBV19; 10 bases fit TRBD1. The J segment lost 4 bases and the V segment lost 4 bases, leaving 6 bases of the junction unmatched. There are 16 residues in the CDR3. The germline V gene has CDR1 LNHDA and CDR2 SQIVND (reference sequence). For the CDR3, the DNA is TGTGCCAGTAGTACAAGACAGGGGGCCGTCACCGGGGAGCTGTTTTTT. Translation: CASSTRQGAVTGELFF.

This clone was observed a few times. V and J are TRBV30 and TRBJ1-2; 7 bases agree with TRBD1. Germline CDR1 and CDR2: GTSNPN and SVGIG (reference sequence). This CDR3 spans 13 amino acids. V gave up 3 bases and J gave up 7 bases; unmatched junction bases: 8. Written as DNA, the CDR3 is TGTGCCTGGAGACAAACAGGGGCGGGTGGCTACACCTTC. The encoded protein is CAWRQTGAGGYTF.

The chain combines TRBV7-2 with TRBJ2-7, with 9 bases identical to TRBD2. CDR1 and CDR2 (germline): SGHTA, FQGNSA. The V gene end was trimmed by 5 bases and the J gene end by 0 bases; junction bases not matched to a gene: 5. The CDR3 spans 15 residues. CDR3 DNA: TGTGCCAGCAGCCCAAGGGGACTAGCCTCCTACGAGCAGTACTTC. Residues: CASSPRGLASYEQYF.

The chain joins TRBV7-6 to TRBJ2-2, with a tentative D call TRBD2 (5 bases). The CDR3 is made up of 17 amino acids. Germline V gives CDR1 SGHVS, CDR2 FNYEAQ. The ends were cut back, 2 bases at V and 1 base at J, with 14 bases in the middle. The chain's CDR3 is CASSLIGSGMNTGELFF. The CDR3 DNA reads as TGTGCCAGCAGCTTAATTGGATCCGGGATGAACACCGGGGAGCTGTTTTTT.

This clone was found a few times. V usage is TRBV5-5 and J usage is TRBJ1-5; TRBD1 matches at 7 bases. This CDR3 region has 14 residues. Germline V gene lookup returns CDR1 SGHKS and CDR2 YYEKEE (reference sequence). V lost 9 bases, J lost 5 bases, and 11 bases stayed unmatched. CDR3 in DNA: TGTGCCACTGCACAGGGGCCTGGGGATCAGCCCCAGCATTTT. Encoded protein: CATAQGPGDQPQHF.

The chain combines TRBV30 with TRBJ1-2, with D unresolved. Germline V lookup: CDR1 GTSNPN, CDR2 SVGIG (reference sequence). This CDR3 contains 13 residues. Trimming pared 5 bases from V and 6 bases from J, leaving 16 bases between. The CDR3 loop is CAWSRTPSNGYTF. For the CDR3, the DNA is TGTGCCTGGTCCCGAACCCCCTCTAATGGCTACACCTTC.

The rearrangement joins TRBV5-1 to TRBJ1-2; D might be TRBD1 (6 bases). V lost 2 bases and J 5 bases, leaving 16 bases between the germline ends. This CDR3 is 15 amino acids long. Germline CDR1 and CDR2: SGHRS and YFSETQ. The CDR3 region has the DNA TGCGCCAGCAGCTTCGGTAGCGGGGGCTGGTATGGCTACACCTTC. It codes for CASSFGSGGWYGYTF.

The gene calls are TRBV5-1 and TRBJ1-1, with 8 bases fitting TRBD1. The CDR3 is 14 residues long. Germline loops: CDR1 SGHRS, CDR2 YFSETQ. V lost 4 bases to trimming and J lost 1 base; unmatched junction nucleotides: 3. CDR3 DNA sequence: TGCGCCAGCAGCCGAGGGACAGGGAACACTGAAGCTTTCTTT. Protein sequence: CASSRGTGNTEAFF.

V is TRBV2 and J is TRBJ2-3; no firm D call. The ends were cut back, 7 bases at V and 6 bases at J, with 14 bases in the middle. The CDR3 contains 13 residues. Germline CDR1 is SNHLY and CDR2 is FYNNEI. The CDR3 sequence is CASTGSYTDTQYF. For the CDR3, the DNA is TGTGCCAGCACTGGTAGCTATACGGATACGCAGTATTTT.

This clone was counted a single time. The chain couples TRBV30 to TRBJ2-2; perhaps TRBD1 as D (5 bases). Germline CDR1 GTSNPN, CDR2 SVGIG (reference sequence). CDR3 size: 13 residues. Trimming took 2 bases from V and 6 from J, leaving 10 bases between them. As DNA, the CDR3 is TGTGCCTGGAGTACCCAGGGTGCCGGGGAGCTGTTTTTT. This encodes CAWSTQGAGELFF.

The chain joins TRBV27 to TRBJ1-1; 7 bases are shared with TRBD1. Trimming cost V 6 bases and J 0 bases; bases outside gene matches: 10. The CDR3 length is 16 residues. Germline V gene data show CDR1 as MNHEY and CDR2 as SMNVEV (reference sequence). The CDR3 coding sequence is TGTGCCAGCAGGACCTTTCTTACAGGGGTGAACACTGAAGCTTTCTTT. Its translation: CASRTFLTGVNTEAFF.

CDR3 loop: CASSYHLAGGHNEQFF. CDR3 coding DNA: TGTGCCAGCAGTTATCACCTAGCGGGTGGACACAATGAGCAGTTCTTC. The chain joins TRBV6-5 to TRBJ2-1; 8 nucleotides align to TRBD2. CDR3 length: 16 residues. CDR1 is MNHEY and CDR2 is SVGAGI in the germline V gene. V was pared by 3 bases and J by 5 bases, with 9 bases of the junction left unmatched.

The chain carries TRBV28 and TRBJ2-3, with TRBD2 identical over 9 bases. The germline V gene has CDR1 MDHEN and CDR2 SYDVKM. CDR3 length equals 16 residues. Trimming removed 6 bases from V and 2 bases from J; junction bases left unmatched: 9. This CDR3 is CASRAGGAGNTDTQYF. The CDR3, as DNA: TGTGCCAGCAGAGCGGGGGGAGCGGGAAACACAGATACGCAGTATTTT.

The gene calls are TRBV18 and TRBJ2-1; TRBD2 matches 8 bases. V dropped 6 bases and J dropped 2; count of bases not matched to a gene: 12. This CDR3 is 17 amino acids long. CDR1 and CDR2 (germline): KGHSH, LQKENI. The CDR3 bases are TGTGCCAGCTCGCCCCGGTCGGGACTAGGGACCTACAATGAGCAGTTCTTC. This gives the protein CASSPRSGLGTYNEQFF.

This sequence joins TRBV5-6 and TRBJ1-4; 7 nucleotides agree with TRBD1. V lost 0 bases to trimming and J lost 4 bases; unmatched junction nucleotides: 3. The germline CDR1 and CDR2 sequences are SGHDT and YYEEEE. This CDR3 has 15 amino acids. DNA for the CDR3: TGTGCCAGCAGCTTGGTGGGACAGCGTAATGAAAAACTGTTTTTT. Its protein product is CASSLVGQRNEKLFF.

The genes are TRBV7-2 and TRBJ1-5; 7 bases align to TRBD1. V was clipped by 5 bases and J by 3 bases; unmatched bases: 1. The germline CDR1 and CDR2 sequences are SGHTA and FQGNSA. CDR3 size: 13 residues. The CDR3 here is CASSDRVNQPQHF. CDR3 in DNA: TGTGCCAGCAGCGACAGGGTCAATCAGCCCCAGCATTTT. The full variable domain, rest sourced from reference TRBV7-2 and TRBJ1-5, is GAGVSQSPSNKVTEKGKDVELRCDPISGHTALYWYRQSLGQGLEFLIYFQGNSAPDKSGLPSDRFSAERTGGSVSTLTIQRTQQEDSAVYLCASSDRVNQPQHFGDGTRLSIL.

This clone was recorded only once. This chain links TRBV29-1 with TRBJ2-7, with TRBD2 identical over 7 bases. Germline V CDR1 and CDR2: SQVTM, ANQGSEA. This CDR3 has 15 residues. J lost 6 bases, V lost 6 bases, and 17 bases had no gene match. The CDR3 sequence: CSVGGKETVIREQYF. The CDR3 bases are TGCAGCGTGGGGGGGAAGGAGACAGTGATACGCGAGCAGTACTTC.

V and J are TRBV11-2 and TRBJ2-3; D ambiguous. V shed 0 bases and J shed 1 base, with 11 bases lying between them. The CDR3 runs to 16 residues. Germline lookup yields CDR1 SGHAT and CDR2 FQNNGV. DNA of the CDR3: TGTGCCAGCAGCTTAGACCCAGTCCTTCGCACAGATACGCAGTATTTT. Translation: CASSLDPVLRTDTQYF.

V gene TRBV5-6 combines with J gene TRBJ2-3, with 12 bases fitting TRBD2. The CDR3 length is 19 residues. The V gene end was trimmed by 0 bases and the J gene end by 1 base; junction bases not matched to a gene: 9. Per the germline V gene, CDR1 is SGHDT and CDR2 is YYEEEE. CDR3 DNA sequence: TGTGCCAGCAGCTTGGCCATCCTAGCGGGAGGGCGCGGCACAGATACGCAGTATTTT. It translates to CASSLAILAGGRGTDTQYF.

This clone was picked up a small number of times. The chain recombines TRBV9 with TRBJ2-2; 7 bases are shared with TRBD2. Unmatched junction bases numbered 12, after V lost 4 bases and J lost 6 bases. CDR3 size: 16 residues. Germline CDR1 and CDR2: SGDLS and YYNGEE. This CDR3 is CASSPRGEGVAGELFF. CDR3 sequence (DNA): TGTGCCAGCAGCCCCAGAGGGGAGGGCGTGGCCGGGGAGCTGTTTTTT.

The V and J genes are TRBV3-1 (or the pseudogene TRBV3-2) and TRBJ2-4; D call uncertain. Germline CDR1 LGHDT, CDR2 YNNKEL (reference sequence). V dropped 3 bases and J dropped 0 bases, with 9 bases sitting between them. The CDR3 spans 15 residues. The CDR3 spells CASSQNGLAKNIQYF. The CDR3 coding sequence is TGTGCCAGCAGCCAGAACGGTCTAGCCAAAAACATTCAGTACTTC.

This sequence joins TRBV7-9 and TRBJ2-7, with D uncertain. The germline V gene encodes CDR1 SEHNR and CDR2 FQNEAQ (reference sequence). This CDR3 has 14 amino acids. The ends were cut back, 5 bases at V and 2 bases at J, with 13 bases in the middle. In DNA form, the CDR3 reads TGTGCCAGCAGCCTGTCGCAGGCACCCTACGAGCAGTACTTC. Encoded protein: CASSLSQAPYEQYF.